Below are 24 T cell receptor beta chains sequenced from a single sample in a study of T cell responses to AZD1222 COVID-19 vaccine. Using immunoSEQ multiplex PCR, the repertoire was profiled, and TCRdb retains in-frame clones only, with some absent. The table includes roughly 180,000 clones, 90% detected once. Sequenced here: peripheral blood, sampled on day 0 of AZD1222 vaccination. The receptors here all came from an adult in good health.

This sequence joins TRBV30 and TRBJ1-2; D gene unclear. The germline V gene encodes CDR1 GTSNPN and CDR2 SVGIG (reference sequence). The CDR3 contains 15 residues. V was pared by 2 bases and J by 4 bases, with 17 bases between. The CDR3 protein is CAWSSSWVSFYGYTF. DNA for the CDR3: TGTGCCTGGAGTAGCTCCTGGGTTTCGTTCTATGGCTACACCTTC.

The rearrangement uses TRBV7-3 and TRBJ2-3; 8 nucleotides agree with TRBD2. Germline V gene lookup returns CDR1 SGHTA and CDR2 FQGTGA. Losses at the gene ends were 5 bases for V and 8 bases for J; bases not matched to a gene: 9. This CDR3 has 14 amino acids. The CDR3 nucleotides are TGTGCCAGCAGCCCCACTAGCGGTATTACTACGCAGTATTTT. Amino acids: CASSPTSGITTQYF.

This chain joins TRBV5-1 and TRBJ1-4, with D maybe TRBD1 (6 bases). The germline gives CDR1 SGHRS, CDR2 YFSETQ. Trimming left V 5 bases short and J 7 bases short, with 15 bases between. This CDR3 is built from 14 residues. CDR3 in DNA: TGCGCCAGCAGTCAGTCACAGGGACTTGAAAAACTGTTTTTT. Encoded protein: CASSQSQGLEKLFF. Variable domain in full (rest from reference TRBV5-1 and TRBJ1-4): KAGVTQTPRYLIKTRGQQVTLSCSPISGHRSVSWYQQTPGQGLQFLFEYFSETQRNKGNFPGRFSGRQFSNSRSEMNVSTLELGDSALYLCASSQSQGLEKLFFGSGTQLSVL.

The chain couples TRBV2 to TRBJ2-5; a weak D match, TRBD1 (6 bases). The CDR3 loop spans 14 amino acids. Trimming stripped 9 bases from V and 0 bases from J, with 14 bases between. Germline V gene data show CDR1 as SNHLY and CDR2 as FYNNEI. CDR3 DNA sequence: TGTGCCAGTAGACGGGACACCGACCAAGAGACCCAGTACTTC. As protein: CASRRDTDQETQYF.

The chain links TRBV11-2 to TRBJ1-5; unclear D gene. From germline, CDR1 is SGHAT and CDR2 FQNNGV. The CDR3 runs to 14 residues. V was shortened by 1 base and J by 0 bases, with 4 bases between the two germline ends. CDR3 sequence: CASSLAGSNQPQHF. The DNA for the CDR3 is TGTGCCAGCAGCTTAGCTGGTAGCAATCAGCCCCAGCATTTT.

The chain carries TRBV7-8 and TRBJ1-2; D remains ambiguous. CDR1 is SGHVS and CDR2 is FQNEAQ in the germline V gene. The CDR3 length is 16 residues. The V and J ends lost 0 bases and 6 bases respectively, with 17 bases between them. CDR3 residues: CASSLAPKGGLDGYTF. CDR3 DNA sequence: TGTGCCAGCAGCTTAGCGCCGAAGGGAGGGCTCGATGGCTACACCTTC.

V usage is TRBV6-5 and J usage is TRBJ2-3; D remains unclear. CDR1 and CDR2 from the germline V gene are MNHEY and SVGAGI. V was shortened by 6 bases and J by 0 bases, with 7 bases between the two germline ends. This CDR3 region has 13 residues. CDR3 nucleotides: TGTGCCAGCAGGCAGCCTAGCACAGATACGCAGTATTTT. Amino acid sequence: CASRQPSTDTQYF.

This chain uses TRBV7-9 with TRBJ1-2, with 9 bases lining up with TRBD1. The germline CDR1 and CDR2 sequences are SEHNR and FQNEAQ (reference sequence). J gave up 4 bases and V 5 bases, and 11 bases lay outside the gene matches. The CDR3 sequence is 16 residues long. The CDR3 nucleotides are TGTGCCAGCAGCACAGGGCCCCCACAGGGGGCCTATGGCTACACCTTC. Translated: CASSTGPPQGAYGYTF. Using reference TRBV7-9 and TRBJ1-2 for the parts outside the CDR3, the full variable domain is DTGVSQNPRHKITKRGQNVTFRCDPISEHNRLYWYRQTLGQGPEFLTYFQNEAQLEKSRLLSDRFSAERPKGSFSTLEIQRTEQGDSAMYLCASSTGPPQGAYGYTFGSGTRLTVV.

In its sample, this clone was seen once. The chain links TRBV21-1 to TRBJ2-7; the D call TRBD2 from the table was never checked on the DNA. TRBV21-1 has pseudogene status. The CDR3 has 16 amino acids. The CDR3 coding sequence is TGTGCCAGCAGCAAAGTTACTAGCGGGGGCTCCTACGAGCAGTACTTC. It encodes CASSKVTSGGSYEQYF.

The chain is built from TRBV25-1 and TRBJ1-5; D unclear. V was shortened by 1 base and J by 0 bases, with 10 bases between the two germline ends. Germline V gene sequence: CDR1 MGHDK, CDR2 SYGVNS. The CDR3 is 16 residues long. The CDR3 reads CASSEWADNSNQPQHF. CDR3 DNA sequence: TGTGCCAGCAGTGAATGGGCAGACAATAGCAATCAGCCCCAGCATTTT. The full variable domain, its missing parts supplied by reference TRBV25-1 and TRBJ1-5, is EADIYQTPRYLVIGTGKKITLECSQTMGHDKMYWYQQDPGMELHLIHYSYGVNSTEKGDLSSESTVSRIRTEHFPLTLESARPSHTSQYLCASSEWADNSNQPQHFGDGTRLSIL.

The chain couples TRBV6-5 to TRBJ2-2; D uncertain. The CDR3 loop spans 16 amino acids. Germline V gene lookup returns CDR1 MNHEY and CDR2 SVGAGI. V was cut by 4 bases and J by 6 bases, with 18 bases left in between. CDR3 sequence: CASSLMAGGFPGELFF. The DNA for the CDR3 is TGTGCCAGCAGTTTAATGGCAGGCGGTTTCCCCGGGGAGCTGTTTTTT.

V usage is TRBV7-9 and J usage is TRBJ2-3, with 10 bases fitting TRBD2. Looked up from germline, CDR1 is SEHNR and CDR2 is FQNEAQ (reference sequence). With 0 bases clipped from V and 5 bases from J, the junction kept 2 bases outside the gene matches. The CDR3 has 15 residues. Here the CDR3 reads CASSLASGGRDTQYF. The CDR3 region has the DNA TGTGCCAGCAGCTTAGCTAGCGGGGGGAGAGATACGCAGTATTTT.

The chain links TRBV19 to TRBJ2-7; 8 bases are a match to TRBD1. V was clipped by 5 bases and J by 1 base; unmatched bases: 7. The germline V gene has CDR1 LNHDA and CDR2 SQIVND (reference sequence). The length of the CDR3 is 15 residues. CDR3 sequence: CASSFAQGASYEQYF. CDR3 nucleotide sequence: TGTGCCAGTAGTTTTGCGCAGGGGGCTTCCTACGAGCAGTACTTC.

The J gene is TRBJ2-3, the V gene TRBV6-6, with a weak D call TRBD2 (6 bases). The V gene's germline CDR1 is MNHNY and CDR2 SVGAGI (reference sequence). V dropped 4 bases and J dropped 0 bases, with 11 bases sitting between them. This CDR3 has 15 residues. CDR3 in DNA: TGTGCCAGCAGTTCACGGGGGAGTAGCACAGATACGCAGTATTTT. Translation: CASSSRGSSTDTQYF.

In DNA, the CDR3 is TGCGCCAGCAGCCCTCAGGGAGGAAACACCATATATTTT. Its protein is CASSPQGGNTIYF. The rearrangement uses TRBV5-1 and TRBJ1-3; a weak D match, TRBD1 (5 bases). V lost 4 bases and J 4 bases, leaving 9 bases between the germline ends. There are 13 residues in the CDR3. The V gene's germline CDR1 is SGHRS and CDR2 YFSETQ.

CDR3 region: CSANQNYGYTF. CDR3 in DNA: TGCAGTGCTAACCAGAACTATGGCTACACCTTC. The chain combines TRBV20-1 with TRBJ1-2; no clear D gene. The CDR3 length is 11 residues. The V end lost 4 bases, the J end lost 2 bases, and 5 bases lay between the germline ends. CDR1 is DFQATT and CDR2 is SNEGSKA in the germline V gene (reference sequence).

The V call is TRBV4-3, the J call TRBJ1-2, with D hard to call. The V gene's germline CDR1 is LGHNA and CDR2 YSLEER. The CDR3 is 16 amino acids. Deletions cut 0 bases from V and 4 bases from J, with 15 bases between. CDR3 residues: CASSQDPAAKFYGYTF. CDR3 sequence (DNA): TGCGCCAGCAGCCAAGATCCGGCAGCTAAGTTCTATGGCTACACCTTC.

The chain carries TRBV3-1 (or the pseudogene TRBV3-2) and TRBJ1-1, with D unresolved. This CDR3 is built from 11 residues. Per the germline V gene, CDR1 is LGHDT and CDR2 is YNNKEL (reference sequence). Trimming stripped 3 bases from V and 7 bases from J, with 6 bases between. CDR3 amino acids: CASSQHGEAFF. The DNA of the CDR3 is TGTGCCAGCAGCCAGCACGGTGAAGCTTTCTTT.

The rearrangement uses TRBV11-2 and TRBJ1-1; a possible D gene is TRBD1 (6 bases). Germline CDR1 reads SGHAT; CDR2 reads FQNNGV. The CDR3 has 15 amino acids. The V end was cut by 3 bases, the J end by 5 bases, with 16 bases between. CDR3 coding DNA: TGTGCCAGCAGCTTCCAGGGGAGGGTTAATACTGAAGCTTTCTTT. It yields the protein CASSFQGRVNTEAFF.

The rearrangement uses TRBV5-4 and TRBJ1-2; D unclear. The germline V gene has CDR1 SGHNT and CDR2 YYREEE (reference sequence). The CDR3 sequence is 14 residues long. V was pared by 0 bases and J by 4 bases, with 10 bases between. Written as DNA, the CDR3 is TGTGCCAGCAGCTTGGGAGGGATGAGCTATGGCTACACCTTC. Its protein is CASSLGGMSYGYTF.

This clone was counted a few times. The chain couples TRBV14 to TRBJ1-2, with 9 bases identical to TRBD1. The CDR3 consists of 16 residues. Germline V gene data show CDR1 as SGHDN and CDR2 as FVKESK. Trimming at V came to 4 bases and at J to 5 bases, leaving 11 bases not matched to a gene. The DNA of the CDR3 is TGTGCCAGCAGCCTTGCGGGGGGACAGGGTGGTTATGGCTACACCTTC. Translated: CASSLAGGQGGYGYTF.

This rearrangement joins TRBV16 to TRBJ2-1, with TRBD2 matching over 7 bases. V lost 0 bases to trimming and J lost 13 bases; unmatched junction nucleotides: 9. CDR3 size: 14 residues. Germline CDR1 and CDR2: KGHSY and FQNENV. CDR3 residues: CASSQSRGGPPQFF. The CDR3 DNA reads as TGTGCCAGCAGCCAATCGCGCGGGGGTCCACCCCAGTTCTTC.

J is TRBJ1-2 and V is TRBV5-6; tentative D call: TRBD1 (6 bases). The germline gives CDR1 SGHDT, CDR2 YYEEEE. The CDR3 loop spans 14 amino acids. The ends were cut back, 0 bases at V and 8 bases at J, with 14 bases in the middle. This CDR3 reads CASSLVPDRNGYTF. In DNA form, the CDR3 reads TGTGCCAGCAGCTTGGTCCCCGACAGGAACGGCTACACCTTC.

V usage is TRBV11-3 and J usage is TRBJ2-5, with 8 bases that match TRBD2. V trimming: 5 bases; J trimming: 3 bases; junction bases outside the gene matches: 2. CDR3 length: 13 residues. The germline V gene has CDR1 SGHNT and CDR2 YENEEA. The CDR3 DNA is TGTGCCAGCAGCCCGGGACTAGAAGAGACCCAGTACTTC. Its translation is CASSPGLEETQYF.